This T cell receptor beta chain was captured by sequencing in a study of T cell repertoires in cytomegalovirus infection. On the study more broadly: Public TCR beta signatures marked donors with CMV infection and the matching HLA.

With 0 bases removed from V and 6 bases from J, the gap between germline ends came to 8 bases. This CDR3 region has 14 residues. The germline CDR1 and CDR2 sequences are SGHAT and FQNNGV. This clonotype was seen a handful of times. What it recognizes is unknown. Via MiXCR, TCRdb re-called the reads, giving one row per CDR3 protein. The sample lists hundreds of thousands of distinct CDR3 sequences, about 28% seen once, with 15% to 20% in the top ten. The chain employs TRBV11-2 and TRBJ1-4; no definite D call. The receptor was isolated from a human donor in good health (CMV status not recorded). Some clones in this sample may be carry-over from other donors' samples. Specimen: cultured PBMCs, collected from culture after CMV antigen stimulation. The CDR3 DNA sequence: TGTGCCAGCAGCTTAGATCGCGGGGATGAAAAACTGTTTTTT. Its translation: CASSLDRGDEKLFF.